The clone carrying this T cell receptor (beta chain) came up a few times. Per the germline V gene, CDR1 is GTSNPN and CDR2 is SVGIG (reference sequence). V shed 1 base, J shed 4 bases, and the junction held 4 bases outside the gene matches. The CDR3 is made up of 14 amino acids. The data belong to a study of CD8+ T cells in alopecia areata. RNA extraction and reverse transcription yielded cDNA as sequencing template. Libraries were prepared by immunoSEQ multiplex PCR; TCRdb keeps only in-frame clonotypes and omits some of them. The data contain 200,000 to 250,000 clones, about 40% of them seen just once; the ten biggest clones take up 2.6%. Sample treatment: oral pan-JAK inhibitor, 5-10 mg twice daily.

Sequencing used CD4+ T cells sorted from blood, obtained at approximately week 36, from a patient treated with tofacitinib. The sequence derives from a human donor with alopecia areata. J is TRBJ1-2 and V is TRBV30; 9 nucleotides line up with TRBD1. The CDR3 spells CAWSETGGAYGYTF. Written as DNA, the CDR3 is TGTGCCTGGAGTGAAACAGGGGGCGCCTATGGCTACACCTTC.